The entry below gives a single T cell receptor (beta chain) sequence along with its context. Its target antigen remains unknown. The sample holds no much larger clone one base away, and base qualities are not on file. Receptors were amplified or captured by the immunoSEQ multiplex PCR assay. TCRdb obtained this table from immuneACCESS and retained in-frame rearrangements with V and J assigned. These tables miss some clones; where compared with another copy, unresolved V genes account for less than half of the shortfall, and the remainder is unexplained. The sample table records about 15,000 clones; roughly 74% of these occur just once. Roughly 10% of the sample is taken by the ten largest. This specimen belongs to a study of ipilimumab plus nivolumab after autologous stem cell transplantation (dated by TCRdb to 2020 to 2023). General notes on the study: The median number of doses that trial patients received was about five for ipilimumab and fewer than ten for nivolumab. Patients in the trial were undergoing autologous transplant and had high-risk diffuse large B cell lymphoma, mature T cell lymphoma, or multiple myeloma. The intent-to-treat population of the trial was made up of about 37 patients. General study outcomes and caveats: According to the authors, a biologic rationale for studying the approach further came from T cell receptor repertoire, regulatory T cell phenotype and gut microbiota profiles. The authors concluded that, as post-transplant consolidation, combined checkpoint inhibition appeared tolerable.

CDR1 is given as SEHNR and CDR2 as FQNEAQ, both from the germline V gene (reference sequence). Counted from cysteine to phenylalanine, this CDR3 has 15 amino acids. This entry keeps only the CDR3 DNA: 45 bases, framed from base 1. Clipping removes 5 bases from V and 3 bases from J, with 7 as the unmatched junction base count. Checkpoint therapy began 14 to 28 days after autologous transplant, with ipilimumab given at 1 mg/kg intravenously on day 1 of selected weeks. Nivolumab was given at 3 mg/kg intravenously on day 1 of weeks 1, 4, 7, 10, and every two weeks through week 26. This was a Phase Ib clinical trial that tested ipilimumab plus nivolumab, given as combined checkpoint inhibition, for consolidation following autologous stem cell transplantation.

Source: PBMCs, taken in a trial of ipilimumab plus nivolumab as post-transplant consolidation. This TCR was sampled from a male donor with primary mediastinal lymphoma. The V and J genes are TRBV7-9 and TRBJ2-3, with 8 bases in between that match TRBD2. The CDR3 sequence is CASSTTSVGTDTQYF. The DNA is TGTGCCAGCAGCACGACTAGCGTAGGGACAGATACGCAGTATTTT.